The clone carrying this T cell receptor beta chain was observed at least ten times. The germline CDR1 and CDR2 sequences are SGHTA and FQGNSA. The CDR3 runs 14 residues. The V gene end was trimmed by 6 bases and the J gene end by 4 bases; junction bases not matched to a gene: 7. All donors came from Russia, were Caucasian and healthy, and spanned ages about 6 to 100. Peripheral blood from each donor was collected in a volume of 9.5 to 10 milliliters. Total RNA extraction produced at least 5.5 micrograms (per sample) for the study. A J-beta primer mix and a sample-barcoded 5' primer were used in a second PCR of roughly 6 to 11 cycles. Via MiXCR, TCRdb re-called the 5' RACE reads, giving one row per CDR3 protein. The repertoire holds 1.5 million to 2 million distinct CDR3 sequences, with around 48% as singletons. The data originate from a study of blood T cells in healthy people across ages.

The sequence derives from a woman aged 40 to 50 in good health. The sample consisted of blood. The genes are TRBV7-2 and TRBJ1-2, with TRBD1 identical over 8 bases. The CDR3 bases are TGTGCCAGCAGTTCATTGACAGGGGCCTATGGCTACACCTTC. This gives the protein CASSSLTGAYGYTF.